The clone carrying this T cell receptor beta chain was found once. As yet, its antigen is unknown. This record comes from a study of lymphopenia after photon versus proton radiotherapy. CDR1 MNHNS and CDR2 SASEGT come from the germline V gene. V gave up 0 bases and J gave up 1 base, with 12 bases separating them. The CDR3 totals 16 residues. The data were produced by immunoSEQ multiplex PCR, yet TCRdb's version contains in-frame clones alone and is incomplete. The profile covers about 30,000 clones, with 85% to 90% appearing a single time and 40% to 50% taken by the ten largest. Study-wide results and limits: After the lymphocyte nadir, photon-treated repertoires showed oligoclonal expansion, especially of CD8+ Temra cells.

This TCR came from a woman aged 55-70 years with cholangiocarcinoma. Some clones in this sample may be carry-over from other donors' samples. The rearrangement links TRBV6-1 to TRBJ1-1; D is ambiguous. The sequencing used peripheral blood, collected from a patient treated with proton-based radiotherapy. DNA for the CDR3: TGTGCCAGCAGTGAAGCGATCATGAGGGCGAACACTGAAGCTTTCTTT. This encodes CASSEAIMRANTEAFF.